The T cell receptor (beta chain) described here comes from a study of spatial heterogeneity in lung cancer. Overall study context: Detection consistently captured more beta-chain sequences than alpha-chain sequences. For the average unique TCR and UMI combination, more than 9.5 occurrences appeared in raw reads. General study results and limits: Whereas they appeared in blood less at follow-up, ubiquitous expanded tumor TCRs appeared there more at resection.

The V end lost 6 bases, the J end lost 3 bases, and 14 bases lay between the germline ends. CDR3 length: 15 amino acids. Regarding time point: sample taken at primary tumor resection. TCRs were sequenced from unsorted whole RNA of tumor, nontumor lung or PBMC. The donors were fewer than 80 patients with non-small cell lung cancer that was early-stage and untreated. As concerns this clonotype: The antigen is undetermined.

TCRdb fed the 5' RACE reads into MiXCR, producing one record per CDR3 protein. Seen here are around 87,000 distinct CDR3 sequences, 12% observed once, and the top ten hold about 38%. Sequenced here: PBMCs, sampled at surgery. The clonotype was recovered from a male donor with early-stage non-small cell lung cancer. The chain has TRBV12-3 or TRBV12-4 and TRBJ2-2; no clear D. CDR3 region: CASSPRNGDTGELFF. CDR3 nucleotide sequence: TGTGCCAGCAGCCCCCGGAACGGAGACACCGGGGAGCTGTTTTTT.